The T cell receptor (beta chain) described here comes from a study of blood T cell repertoires in COVID-19. Study in general: Samples came from the United States, Italy and Spain, spanning acute and convalescent COVID-19.

Per the study methods: Counts of nucleated cells, estimated from reference gene primer amplification, were obtained. Here immunoSEQ multiplex PCR was the method, and the copy in TCRdb shows in-frame clones only, minus some. V and J calls and clone size are copied from that table; D and trimming were computed from the DNA. The sample lists about 300,000 clones, about 90% occurring once. The CDR3 is 15 residues long. CDR1 is GTSNPN, CDR2 SVGIG, per germline (reference sequence). V was clipped by 1 base and J by 9 bases; unmatched bases: 7. The sequence derives from a woman under 40 with COVID-19, enrolled during active disease. The chain employs TRBV30 and TRBJ1-6; TRBD1 matches 9 bases. Sequenced sample: peripheral blood. Here the CDR3 DNA reads TGTGCCTGGAGTGCGACAGGGGGGTTTAGTTCACCCCTCCACTTT. Translated: CAWSATGGFSSPLHF.